The next 5 T cell receptor beta chains were all read from a single sample in a study of CD8 T cells in Susac syndrome. RNA was extracted with the RNeasy kit, and a quantity of roughly 0.45 to 1 ug was reverse transcribed using random hexamers. TCRdb itself ran the immunoSEQ multiplex PCR reads through MiXCR, one entry per CDR3 protein. The sample has about 400,000 distinct CDR3 sequences, 85% to 90% seen once. Input material: CD8+ T cells from PBMCs. These receptors were taken from a human donor with multiple sclerosis.

A single count supports this clonotype. The CDR3 region is CASSQGSYGGYTF. As DNA, the CDR3 is TGCGCCAGCAGCCAAGGGAGTTATGGTGGCTACACCTTC. V and J are TRBV4-1 and TRBJ1-2; D not resolved. CDR3 length: 13 residues. Trimming cost V 1 base and J 7 bases, with 10 bases left between them. Germline V gene lookup returns CDR1 MGHRA and CDR2 YSYEKL.

This CDR3 is CASSSTGGFYEQYF. CDR3 in DNA: TGCGCCAGCAGTTCGACAGGGGGCTTTTACGAGCAGTACTTC. V and J are TRBV10-2 and TRBJ2-7; 10 bases align to TRBD1. The CDR3 loop spans 14 amino acids. The ends lost 5 bases at V and 4 bases at J; junction bases unmatched: 5. Per germline, CDR1 WSHSY and CDR2 SAAADI.

The chain has TRBV12-3 or TRBV12-4 and TRBJ1-5; 8 nucleotides agree with TRBD1. The ends lost 0 bases at V and 5 bases at J; junction bases unmatched: 3. The CDR3 is 15 amino acids. The CDR3: CASSLAPTGDQPQHF. The CDR3 DNA reads TGTGCCAGCAGTTTAGCCCCGACAGGGGATCAGCCCCAGCATTTT.

The chain uses TRBV27 and TRBJ1-1, with a tentative D call TRBD1 (5 bases). Trimming left V 9 bases short and J 5 bases short, with 19 bases between. Germline V gene lookup returns CDR1 MNHEY and CDR2 SMNVEV (reference sequence). CDR3 size: 14 residues. The CDR3 sequence is CASQPGPLRTEAFF. Here the CDR3 DNA reads TGTGCCAGTCAACCGGGACCCCTAAGGACTGAAGCTTTCTTT.

The chain links TRBV4-1 to TRBJ1-4; 11 bases map to TRBD1. The J segment lost 7 bases and the V segment lost 1 base, leaving 8 bases of the junction unmatched. The germline V gene has CDR1 MGHRA and CDR2 YSYEKL. This CDR3 comprises 17 residues. The CDR3 here is CASSQGLLGTGGEKLFF. Written as DNA, the CDR3 is TGCGCCAGCAGCCAAGGCCTCCTCGGGACAGGGGGTGAAAAACTGTTTTTT.